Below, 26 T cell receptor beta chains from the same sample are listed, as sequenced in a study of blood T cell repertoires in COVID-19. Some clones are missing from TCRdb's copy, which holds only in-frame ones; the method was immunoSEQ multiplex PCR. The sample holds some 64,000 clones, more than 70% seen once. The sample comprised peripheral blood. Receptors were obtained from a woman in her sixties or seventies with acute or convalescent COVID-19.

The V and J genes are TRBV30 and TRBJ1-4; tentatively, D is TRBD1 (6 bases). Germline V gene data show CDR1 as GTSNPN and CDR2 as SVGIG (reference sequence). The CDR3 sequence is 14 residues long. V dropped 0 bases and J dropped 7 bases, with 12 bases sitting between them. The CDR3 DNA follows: TGTGCCTGGAGTGTACCGGCCAGGGGTGAAAAACTGTTTTTT. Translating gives CAWSVPARGEKLFF.

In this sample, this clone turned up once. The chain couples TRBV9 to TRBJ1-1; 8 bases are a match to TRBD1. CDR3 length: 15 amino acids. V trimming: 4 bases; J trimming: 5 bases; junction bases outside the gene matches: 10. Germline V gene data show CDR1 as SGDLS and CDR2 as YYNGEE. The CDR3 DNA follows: TGTGCCAGCAGCATGTCAGGGGGCTGGGGGACTGAAGCTTTCTTT. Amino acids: CASSMSGGWGTEAFF.

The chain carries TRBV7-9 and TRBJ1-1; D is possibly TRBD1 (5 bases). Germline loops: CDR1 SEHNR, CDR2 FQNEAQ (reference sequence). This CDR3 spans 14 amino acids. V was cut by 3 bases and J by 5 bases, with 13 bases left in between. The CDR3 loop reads CASSLRGLDTEAFF. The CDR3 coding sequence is TGTGCCAGCAGCTTGCGGGGACTTGATACTGAAGCTTTCTTT.

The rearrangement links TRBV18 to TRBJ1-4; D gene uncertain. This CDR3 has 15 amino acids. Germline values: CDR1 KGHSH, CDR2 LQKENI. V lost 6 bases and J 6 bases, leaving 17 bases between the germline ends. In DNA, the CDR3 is TGTGCCAGCTCCCAAACACTTGGCGGTGATGAAAAACTGTTTTTT. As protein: CASSQTLGGDEKLFF.

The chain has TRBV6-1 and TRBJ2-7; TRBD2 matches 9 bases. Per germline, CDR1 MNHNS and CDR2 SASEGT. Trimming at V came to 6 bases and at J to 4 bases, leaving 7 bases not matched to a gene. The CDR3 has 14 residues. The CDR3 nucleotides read TGTGCCAGCAGCACCGGGACTAGCTTTTACGAGCAGTACTTC. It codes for CASSTGTSFYEQYF.

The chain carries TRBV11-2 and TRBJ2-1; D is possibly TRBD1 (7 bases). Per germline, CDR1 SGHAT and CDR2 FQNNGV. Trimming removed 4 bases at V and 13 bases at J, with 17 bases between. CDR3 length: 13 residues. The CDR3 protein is CASSSGGTGEQFF. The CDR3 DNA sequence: TGTGCCAGCAGCTCAGGGGGGACGGGGGAACAGTTCTTC.

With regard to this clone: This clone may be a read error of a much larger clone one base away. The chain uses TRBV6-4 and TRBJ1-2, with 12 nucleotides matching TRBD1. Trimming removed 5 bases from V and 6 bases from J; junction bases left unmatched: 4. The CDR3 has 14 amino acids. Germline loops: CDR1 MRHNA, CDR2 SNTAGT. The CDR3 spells CASSRDRGQDGYTF. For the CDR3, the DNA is TGTGCCAGCAGTCGGGACAGGGGGCAGGATGGCTACACCTTC.

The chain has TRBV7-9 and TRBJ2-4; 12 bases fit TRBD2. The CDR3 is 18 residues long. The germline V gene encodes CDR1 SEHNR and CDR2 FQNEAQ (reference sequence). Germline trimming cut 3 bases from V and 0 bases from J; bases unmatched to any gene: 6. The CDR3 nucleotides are TGTGCCAGCAGCTTCGGACTAGCGGGGCCACTAGCCAAAAACATTCAGTACTTC. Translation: CASSFGLAGPLAKNIQYF. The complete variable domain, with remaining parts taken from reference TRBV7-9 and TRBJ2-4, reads DTGVSQNPRHKITKRGQNVTFRCDPISEHNRLYWYRQTLGQGPEFLTYFQNEAQLEKSRLLSDRFSAERPKGSFSTLEIQRTEQGDSAMYLCASSFGLAGPLAKNIQYFGAGTRLSVL.

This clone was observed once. As DNA, the CDR3 is TGTGCCAGCAGGTGGACAGGGGGAGGCGGGGAGCTGTTTTTT. It encodes CASRWTGGGGELFF. The chain uses TRBV12-1 and TRBJ2-2; the DNA was not used to check the table's D call, TRBD1. TRBV12-1 is a recognized pseudogene. The CDR3 is 14 residues long.

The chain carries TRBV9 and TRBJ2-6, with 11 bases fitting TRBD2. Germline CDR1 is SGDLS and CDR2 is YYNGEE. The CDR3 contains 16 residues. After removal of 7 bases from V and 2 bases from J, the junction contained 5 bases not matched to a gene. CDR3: CASASGGTAGANVLTF. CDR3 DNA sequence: TGTGCCAGCGCTAGCGGGGGGACCGCTGGGGCCAACGTCCTGACTTTC.

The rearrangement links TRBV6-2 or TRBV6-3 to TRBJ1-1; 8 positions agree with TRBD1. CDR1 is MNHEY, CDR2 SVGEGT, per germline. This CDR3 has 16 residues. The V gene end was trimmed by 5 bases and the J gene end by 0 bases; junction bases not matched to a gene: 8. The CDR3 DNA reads TGTGCCAGCAGTGGACAGGGCCCGTTCATGAACACTGAAGCTTTCTTT. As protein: CASSGQGPFMNTEAFF.

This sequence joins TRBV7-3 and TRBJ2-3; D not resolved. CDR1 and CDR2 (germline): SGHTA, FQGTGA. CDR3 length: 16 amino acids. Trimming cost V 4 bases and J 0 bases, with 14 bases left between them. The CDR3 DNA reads TGTGCCAGCAGCTCGTCAGGTATTTCTAGCACAGATACGCAGTATTTT. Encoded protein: CASSSSGISSTDTQYF.

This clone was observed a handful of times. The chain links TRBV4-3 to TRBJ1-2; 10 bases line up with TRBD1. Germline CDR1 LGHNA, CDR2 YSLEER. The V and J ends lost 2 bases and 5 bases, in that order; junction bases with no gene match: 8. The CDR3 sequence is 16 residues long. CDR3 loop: CASSQTRQGARYGYTF. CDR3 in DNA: TGCGCCAGCAGCCAAACCAGACAGGGGGCGAGATATGGCTACACCTTC.

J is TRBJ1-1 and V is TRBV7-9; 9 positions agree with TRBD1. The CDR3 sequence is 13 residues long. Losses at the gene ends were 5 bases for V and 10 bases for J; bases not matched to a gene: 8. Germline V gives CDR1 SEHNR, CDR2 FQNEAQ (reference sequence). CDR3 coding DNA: TGTGCCAGCAGCACCGACAGGGGGGCGGTAGCTTTCTTT. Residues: CASSTDRGAVAFF.

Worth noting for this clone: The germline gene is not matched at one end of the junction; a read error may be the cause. Here the CDR3 reads CASILKPGVDYGYTF. The CDR3, as DNA: TGCGCCAGCATCTTGAAGCCGGGAGTAGACTATGGCTACACCTTC. V gene TRBV5-1 combines with J gene TRBJ1-2; D unresolved. Germline-derived CDR1 and CDR2 are SGHRS and YFSETQ. The CDR3 has 15 amino acids.

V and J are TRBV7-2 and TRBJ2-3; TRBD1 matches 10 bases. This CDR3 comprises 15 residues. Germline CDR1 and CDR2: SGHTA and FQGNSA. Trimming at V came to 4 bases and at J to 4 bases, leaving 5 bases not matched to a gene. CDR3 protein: CASSSGTGVSDTQYF. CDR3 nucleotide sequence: TGTGCCAGCAGCTCCGGGACAGGGGTATCAGATACGCAGTATTTT.

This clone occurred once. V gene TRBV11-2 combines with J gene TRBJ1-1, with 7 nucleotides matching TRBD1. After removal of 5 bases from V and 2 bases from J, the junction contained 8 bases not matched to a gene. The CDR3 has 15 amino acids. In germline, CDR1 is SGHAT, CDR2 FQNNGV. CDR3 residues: CASSPRDSLNTEAFF. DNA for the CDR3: TGTGCCAGCAGCCCCCGGGACAGCCTAAACACTGAAGCTTTCTTT. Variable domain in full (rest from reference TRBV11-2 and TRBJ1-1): EAGVAQSPRYKIIEKRQSVAFWCNPISGHATLYWYQQILGQGPKLLIQFQNNGVVDDSQLPKDRFSAERLKGVDSTLKIQPAKLEDSAVYLCASSPRDSLNTEAFFGQGTRLTVV.

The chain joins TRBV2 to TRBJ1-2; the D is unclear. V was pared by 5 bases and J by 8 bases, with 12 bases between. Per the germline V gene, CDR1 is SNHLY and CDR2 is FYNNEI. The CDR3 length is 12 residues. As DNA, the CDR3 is TGTGCCAGCAGTAGGGAGTCCTACGGCTACACCTTC. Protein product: CASSRESYGYTF.

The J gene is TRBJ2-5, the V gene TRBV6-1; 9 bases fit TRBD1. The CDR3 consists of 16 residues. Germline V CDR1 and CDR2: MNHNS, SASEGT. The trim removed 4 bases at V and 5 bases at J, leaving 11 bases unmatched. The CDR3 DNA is TGTGCCAGCAGTGGTGGACAGGGGTTTCGAAAGGAGACCCAGTACTTC. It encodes CASSGGQGFRKETQYF.

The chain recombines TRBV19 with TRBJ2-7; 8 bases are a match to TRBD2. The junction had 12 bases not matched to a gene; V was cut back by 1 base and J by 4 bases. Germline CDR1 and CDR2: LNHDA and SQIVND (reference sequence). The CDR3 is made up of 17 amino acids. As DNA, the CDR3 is TGTGCCAGTAGTATAGTAGGTGGAACTAGCGGATTATACGAGCAGTACTTC. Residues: CASSIVGGTSGLYEQYF.

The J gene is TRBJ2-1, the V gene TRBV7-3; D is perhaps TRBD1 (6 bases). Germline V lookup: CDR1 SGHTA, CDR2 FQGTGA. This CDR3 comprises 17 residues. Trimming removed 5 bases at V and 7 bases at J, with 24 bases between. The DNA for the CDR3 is TGTGCCAGCAGCACAAGGGACAACCTAGTGAAGGTAAATGAGCAGTTCTTC. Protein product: CASSTRDNLVKVNEQFF.

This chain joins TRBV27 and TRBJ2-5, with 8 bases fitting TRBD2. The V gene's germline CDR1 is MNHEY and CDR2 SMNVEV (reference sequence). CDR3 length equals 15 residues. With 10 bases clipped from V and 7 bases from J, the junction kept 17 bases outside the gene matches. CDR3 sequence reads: CATTERGFRGGTQYF. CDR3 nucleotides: TGTGCCACCACGGAGCGGGGCTTTCGGGGGGGGACCCAGTACTTC.

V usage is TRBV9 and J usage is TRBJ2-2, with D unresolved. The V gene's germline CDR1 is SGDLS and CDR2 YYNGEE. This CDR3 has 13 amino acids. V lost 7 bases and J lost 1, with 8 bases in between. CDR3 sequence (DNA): TGTGCCAGCGGTCCGGGGAACACCGGGGAGCTGTTTTTT. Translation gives CASGPGNTGELFF.

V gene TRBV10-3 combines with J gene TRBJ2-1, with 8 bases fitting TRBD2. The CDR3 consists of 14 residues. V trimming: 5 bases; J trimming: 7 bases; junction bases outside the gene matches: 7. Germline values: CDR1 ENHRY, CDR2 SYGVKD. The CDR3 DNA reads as TGTGCCATCAGTAATGGCGGGGGGCGGAATGAGCAGTTCTTC. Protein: CAISNGGGRNEQFF.

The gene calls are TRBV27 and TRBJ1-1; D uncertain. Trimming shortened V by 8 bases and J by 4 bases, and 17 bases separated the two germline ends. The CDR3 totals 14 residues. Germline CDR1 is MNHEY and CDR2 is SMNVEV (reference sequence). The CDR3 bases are TGTGCCAGCTTCTCCCCGTACTCTACCACTGAAGCTTTCTTT. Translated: CASFSPYSTTEAFF.

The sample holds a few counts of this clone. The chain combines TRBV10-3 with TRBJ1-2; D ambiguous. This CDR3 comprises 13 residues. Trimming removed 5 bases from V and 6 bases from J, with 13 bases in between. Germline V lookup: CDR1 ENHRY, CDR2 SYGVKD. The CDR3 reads CAISPRTINGYTF. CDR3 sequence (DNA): TGTGCCATCAGTCCCAGAACTATAAATGGCTACACCTTC.